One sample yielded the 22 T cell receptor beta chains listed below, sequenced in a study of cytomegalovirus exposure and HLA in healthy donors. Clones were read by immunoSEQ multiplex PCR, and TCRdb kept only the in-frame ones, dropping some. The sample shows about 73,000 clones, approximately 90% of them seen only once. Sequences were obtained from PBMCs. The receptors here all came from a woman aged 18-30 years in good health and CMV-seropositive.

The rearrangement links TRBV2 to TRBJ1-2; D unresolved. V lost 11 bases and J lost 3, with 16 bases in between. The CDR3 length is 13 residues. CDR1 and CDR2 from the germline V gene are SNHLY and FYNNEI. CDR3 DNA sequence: TGTGCCGGAAACTCGGAGCGGGACTATGGCTACACCTTC. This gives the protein CAGNSERDYGYTF.

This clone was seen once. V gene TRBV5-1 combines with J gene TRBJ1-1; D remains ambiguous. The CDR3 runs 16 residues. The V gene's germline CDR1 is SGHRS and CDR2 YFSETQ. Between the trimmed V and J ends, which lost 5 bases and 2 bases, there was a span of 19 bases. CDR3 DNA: TGCGCCAGCAGTCCTAGCGCTCGACTCCCAAACACTGAAGCTTTCTTT. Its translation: CASSPSARLPNTEAFF.

CDR3: CASSYRRDIEQFF. The DNA for the CDR3 is TGTGCCAGCAGTTACCGCCGGGACATCGAGCAGTTCTTC. The chain links TRBV2 to TRBJ2-1; the D gene is possibly TRBD1 (6 bases). This CDR3 is built from 13 residues. Per germline, CDR1 SNHLY and CDR2 FYNNEI. Trimming left V 5 bases short and J 10 bases short, with 15 bases between.

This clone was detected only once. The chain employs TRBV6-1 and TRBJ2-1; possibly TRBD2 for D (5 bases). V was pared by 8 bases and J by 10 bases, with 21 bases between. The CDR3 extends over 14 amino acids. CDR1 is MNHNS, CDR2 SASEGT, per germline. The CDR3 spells CASGLAAAPPEQFF. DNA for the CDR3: TGTGCCAGCGGGTTAGCAGCGGCCCCACCCGAGCAGTTCTTC.

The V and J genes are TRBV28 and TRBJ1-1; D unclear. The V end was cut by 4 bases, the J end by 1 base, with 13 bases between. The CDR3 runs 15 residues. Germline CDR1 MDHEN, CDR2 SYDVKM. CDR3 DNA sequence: TGTGCCAGCAGTTCTCCAAAAACAGCGAACACTGAAGCTTTCTTT. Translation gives CASSSPKTANTEAFF. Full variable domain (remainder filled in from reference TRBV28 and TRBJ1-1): DVKVTQSSRYLVKRTGEKVFLECVQDMDHENMFWYRQDPGLGLRLIYFSYDVKMKEKGDIPEGYSVSREKKERFSLILESASTNQTSMYLCASSSPKTANTEAFFGQGTRLTVV.

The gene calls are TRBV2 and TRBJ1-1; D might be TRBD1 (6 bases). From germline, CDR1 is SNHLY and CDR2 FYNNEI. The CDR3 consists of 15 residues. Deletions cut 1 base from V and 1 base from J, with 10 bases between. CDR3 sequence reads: CASSEERGWNTEAFF. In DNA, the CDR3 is TGTGCCAGCAGTGAAGAGAGGGGGTGGAACACTGAAGCTTTCTTT.

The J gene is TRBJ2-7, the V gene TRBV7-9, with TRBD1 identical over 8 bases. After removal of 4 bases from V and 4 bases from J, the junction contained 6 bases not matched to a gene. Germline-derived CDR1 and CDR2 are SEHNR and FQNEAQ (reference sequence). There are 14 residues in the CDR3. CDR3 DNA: TGTGCCAGCAGCTCCGGGACAGGATCATACGAGCAGTACTTC. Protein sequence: CASSSGTGSYEQYF. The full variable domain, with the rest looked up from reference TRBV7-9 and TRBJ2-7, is DTGVSQNPRHKITKRGQNVTFRCDPISEHNRLYWYRQTLGQGPEFLTYFQNEAQLEKSRLLSDRFSAERPKGSFSTLEIQRTEQGDSAMYLCASSSGTGSYEQYFGPGTRLTVT.

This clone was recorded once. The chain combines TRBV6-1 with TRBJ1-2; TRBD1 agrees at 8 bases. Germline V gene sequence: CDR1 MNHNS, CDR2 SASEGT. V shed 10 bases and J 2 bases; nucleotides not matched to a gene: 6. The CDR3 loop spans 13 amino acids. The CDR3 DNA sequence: TGTGCCACCCCGGGACAGGAGAACTATGGCTACACCTTC. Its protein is CATPGQENYGYTF.

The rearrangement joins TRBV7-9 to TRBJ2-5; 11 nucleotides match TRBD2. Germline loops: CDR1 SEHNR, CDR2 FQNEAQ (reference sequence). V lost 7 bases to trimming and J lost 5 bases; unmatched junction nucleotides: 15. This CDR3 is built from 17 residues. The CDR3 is CASNAGTSGAGRETQYF. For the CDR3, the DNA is TGTGCCAGCAACGCGGGGACTAGCGGAGCTGGCCGGGAGACCCAGTACTTC.

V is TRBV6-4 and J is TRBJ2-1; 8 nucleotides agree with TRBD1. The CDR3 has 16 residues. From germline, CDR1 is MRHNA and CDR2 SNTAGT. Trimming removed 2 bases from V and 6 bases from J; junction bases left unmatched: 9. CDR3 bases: TGTGCCAGCAGTGACCGAAGTGGACAGGGTGTCAATGAGCAGTTCTTC. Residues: CASSDRSGQGVNEQFF.

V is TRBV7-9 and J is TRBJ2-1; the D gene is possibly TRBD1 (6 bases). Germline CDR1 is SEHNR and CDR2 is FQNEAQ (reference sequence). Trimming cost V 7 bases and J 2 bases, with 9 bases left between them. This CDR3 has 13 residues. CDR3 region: CASTTGTYNEQFF. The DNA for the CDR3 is TGTGCCAGCACAACAGGGACCTACAATGAGCAGTTCTTC.

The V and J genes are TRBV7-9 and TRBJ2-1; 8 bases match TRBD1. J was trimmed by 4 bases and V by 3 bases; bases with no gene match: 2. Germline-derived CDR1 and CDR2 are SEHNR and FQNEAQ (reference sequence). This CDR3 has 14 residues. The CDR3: CASSLDREYNEQFF. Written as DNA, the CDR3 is TGTGCCAGCAGCTTGGACAGGGAGTACAATGAGCAGTTCTTC. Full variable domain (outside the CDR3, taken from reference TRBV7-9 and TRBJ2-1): DTGVSQNPRHKITKRGQNVTFRCDPISEHNRLYWYRQTLGQGPEFLTYFQNEAQLEKSRLLSDRFSAERPKGSFSTLEIQRTEQGDSAMYLCASSLDREYNEQFFGPGTRLTVL.

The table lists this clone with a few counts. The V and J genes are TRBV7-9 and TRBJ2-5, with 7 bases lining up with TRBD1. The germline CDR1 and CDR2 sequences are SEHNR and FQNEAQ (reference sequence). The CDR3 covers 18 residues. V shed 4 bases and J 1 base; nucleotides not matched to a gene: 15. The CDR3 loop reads CASSSIHSATGIQETQYF. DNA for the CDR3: TGTGCCAGCAGCTCCATTCATTCTGCGACAGGGATCCAAGAGACCCAGTACTTC.

This CDR3 is CASSQAGTDTQYF. CDR3 coding DNA: TGCGCCAGCAGCCAAGCAGGGACAGATACGCAGTATTTT. This chain links TRBV5-1 with TRBJ2-3; tentatively, D is TRBD1 (5 bases). The CDR3 covers 13 residues. V gave up 4 bases and J gave up 3 bases, with 9 bases separating them. Germline lookup yields CDR1 SGHRS and CDR2 YFSETQ.

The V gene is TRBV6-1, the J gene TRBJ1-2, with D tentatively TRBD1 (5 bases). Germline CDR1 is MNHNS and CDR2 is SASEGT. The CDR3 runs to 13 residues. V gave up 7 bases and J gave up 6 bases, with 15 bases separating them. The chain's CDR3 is CASTLRVVNGYTF. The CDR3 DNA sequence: TGTGCCAGCACACTCAGGGTGGTTAATGGCTACACCTTC.

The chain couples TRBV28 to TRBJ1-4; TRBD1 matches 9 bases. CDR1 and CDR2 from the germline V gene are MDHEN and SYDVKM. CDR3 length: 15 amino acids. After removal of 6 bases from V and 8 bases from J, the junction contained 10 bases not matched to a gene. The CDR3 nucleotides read TGTGCCAGCAGCCAGGTGGGGACAGGGCGGGAAAAACTGTTTTTT. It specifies CASSQVGTGREKLFF.

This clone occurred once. The CDR3 spells CSVYGGLAGNTIYF. CDR3 DNA sequence: TGCAGCGTATACGGGGGATTGGCGGGAAACACCATATATTTT. This chain links TRBV29-1 with TRBJ1-3; D may be TRBD1 (5 bases). With 6 bases removed from V and 4 bases from J, the gap between germline ends came to 16 bases. This CDR3 spans 14 amino acids. Germline V CDR1 and CDR2: SQVTM, ANQGSEA.

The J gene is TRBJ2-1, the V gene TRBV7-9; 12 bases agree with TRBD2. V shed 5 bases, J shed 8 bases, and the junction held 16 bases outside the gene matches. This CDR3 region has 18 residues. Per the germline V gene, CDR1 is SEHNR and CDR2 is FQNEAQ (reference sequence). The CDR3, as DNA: TGTGCCAGCAGCCCCGGGACTAGCGGGTACTCTTCCGGGCATGAGCAGTTCTTC. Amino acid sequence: CASSPGTSGYSSGHEQFF. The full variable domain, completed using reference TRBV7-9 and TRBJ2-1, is DTGVSQNPRHKITKRGQNVTFRCDPISEHNRLYWYRQTLGQGPEFLTYFQNEAQLEKSRLLSDRFSAERPKGSFSTLEIQRTEQGDSAMYLCASSPGTSGYSSGHEQFFGPGTRLTVL.

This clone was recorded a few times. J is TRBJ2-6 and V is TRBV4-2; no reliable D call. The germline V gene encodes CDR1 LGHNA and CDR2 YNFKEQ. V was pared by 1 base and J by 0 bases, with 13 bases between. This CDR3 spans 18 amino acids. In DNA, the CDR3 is TGTGCCAGCAGCCAAGGGTCGGAGACGACCTCTGGGGCCAACGTCCTGACTTTC. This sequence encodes CASSQGSETTSGANVLTF.

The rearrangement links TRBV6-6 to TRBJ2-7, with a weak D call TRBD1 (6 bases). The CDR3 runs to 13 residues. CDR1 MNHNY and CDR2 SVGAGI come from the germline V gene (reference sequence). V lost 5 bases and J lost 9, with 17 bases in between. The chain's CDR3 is CASSPSGVHGQYF. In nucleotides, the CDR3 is TGTGCCAGCAGTCCCTCAGGGGTCCACGGGCAGTACTTC.

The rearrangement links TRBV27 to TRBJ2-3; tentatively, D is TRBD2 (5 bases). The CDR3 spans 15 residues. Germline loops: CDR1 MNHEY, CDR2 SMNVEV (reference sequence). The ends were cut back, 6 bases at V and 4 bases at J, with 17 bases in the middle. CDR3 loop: CASRDVGSFPDTQYF. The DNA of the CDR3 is TGTGCCAGCAGGGACGTGGGGAGTTTCCCAGATACGCAGTATTTT.

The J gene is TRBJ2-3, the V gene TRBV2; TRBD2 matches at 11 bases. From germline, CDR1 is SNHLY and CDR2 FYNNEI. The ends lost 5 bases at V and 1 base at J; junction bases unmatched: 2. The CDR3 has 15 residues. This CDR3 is CASSPLAGGTDTQYF. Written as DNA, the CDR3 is TGTGCCAGCAGTCCACTAGCGGGGGGCACAGATACGCAGTATTTT.